A selection of T cell receptor beta chains follows, all from one sample in a study of cytomegalovirus exposure and HLA in healthy donors. Assay used: immunoSEQ multiplex PCR; TCRdb lists only in-frame clones, some missing. Of more than 90,000 clones in the sample, just under 80% were seen once. The material sequenced was PBMCs. All receptors derive from a woman in her thirties or forties in good health and CMV-seronegative. CDR3s include the opening cysteine and the closing phenylalanine or tryptophan. The order of the fields is J gene, V gene, CDR3 length, CDR3 protein.

TRBJ2-3 | TRBV7-2 | 16 | CASSSFGGSGTDTQYF
TRBJ2-2 | TRBV19 | 19 | CASSIERSGTGGPTGELFF
TRBJ2-7 | TRBV5-6 | 14 | CASSFGQISYEQYF
TRBJ1-1 | TRBV7-2 | 14 | CASSLGGQLNEAFF
TRBJ2-5 | TRBV6-1 | 13 | CASSAGLVETQYF
TRBJ2-7 | TRBV28 | 15 | CASSPEIGVSREQYF
TRBJ1-2 | TRBV6-5 | 13 | CASSSQGTYGYTF
TRBJ2-7 | TRBV6-5 | 15 | CASSYSRAGAYEQYF
TRBJ2-1 | TRBV25-1 | 16 | CARVTNRDRIYNEQFF
TRBJ2-3 | TRBV29-1 | 17 | CSVEKGASGSYTDTQYF
TRBJ2-7 | TRBV14 | 15 | CASSPRGLAGGRQYF
TRBJ2-5 | TRBV10-3 | 17 | CAISGRGTSGIQETQYF
TRBJ1-4 | TRBV5-1 | 15 | CASSLAPNRVEKLFF
TRBJ2-1 | TRBV6-4 | 15 | CASSSGNRAYNEQFF
TRBJ1-4 | TRBV5-1 | 16 | CASSLGTDATNEKLFF
TRBJ2-7 | TRBV9 | 14 | CASSVGLAGAEQYF
TRBJ1-5 | TRBV10-3 | 14 | CATNKGQGYQPQHF
TRBJ1-1 | TRBV5-5 | 13 | CASSFITGSEAFF
TRBJ1-2 | TRBV18 | 14 | CASSPLGQNYGYTF
TRBJ1-2 | TRBV27 | 15 | CASSLSHRDPYGYTF
TRBJ2-2 | TRBV5-1 | 15 | CASSPGTVKTGELFF
TRBJ2-1 | TRBV27 | 15 | CASSLSLPGGDEQFF
TRBJ2-7 | TRBV6-1 | 16 | CASSESQGRSLYEQYF
TRBJ1-4 | TRBV5-4 | 16 | CASSLNGQGAREKLFF
TRBJ2-2 | TRBV11-3 | 12 | CASSLDVGELFF
TRBJ2-4 | TRBV7-8 | 18 | CASSPEGGPLRFKNIQYF
TRBJ2-1 | TRBV18 | 15 | CASSPGQGAYNEQFF
TRBJ2-3 | TRBV25-1 | 16 | CASSARLAGATDTQYF
- | TRBV27 | 16 | CASSLSFGEAPYEQYF
TRBJ1-5 | TRBV10-3 | 14 | CAISEGGYNQPQHF
TRBJ1-5 | TRBV6-6 | 15 | CASSSGHLSNQPQHF
TRBJ2-2 | TRBV7-9 | 16 | CASSLELRAKTGELFF
TRBJ2-7 | TRBV28 | 15 | CASSLPLGGSYEQYF
TRBJ2-5 | TRBV19 | 16 | CASSTGLAGGRETQYF
TRBJ1-1 | TRBV5-1 | 17 | CATTLGQTPTTYTEAFF
TRBJ2-6 | TRBV6-6 | 16 | CASRTGDLSGANVLTF
TRBJ2-3 | TRBV5-1 | 14 | CASSSTGARDTQYF
TRBJ2-5 | TRBV4-1 | 15 | CASVPSAGEGETQYF
TRBJ1-2 | TRBV30 | 11 | CAWTDSWGYTF
TRBJ2-1 | TRBV11-3 | 14 | CASSPGTGPNEQFF